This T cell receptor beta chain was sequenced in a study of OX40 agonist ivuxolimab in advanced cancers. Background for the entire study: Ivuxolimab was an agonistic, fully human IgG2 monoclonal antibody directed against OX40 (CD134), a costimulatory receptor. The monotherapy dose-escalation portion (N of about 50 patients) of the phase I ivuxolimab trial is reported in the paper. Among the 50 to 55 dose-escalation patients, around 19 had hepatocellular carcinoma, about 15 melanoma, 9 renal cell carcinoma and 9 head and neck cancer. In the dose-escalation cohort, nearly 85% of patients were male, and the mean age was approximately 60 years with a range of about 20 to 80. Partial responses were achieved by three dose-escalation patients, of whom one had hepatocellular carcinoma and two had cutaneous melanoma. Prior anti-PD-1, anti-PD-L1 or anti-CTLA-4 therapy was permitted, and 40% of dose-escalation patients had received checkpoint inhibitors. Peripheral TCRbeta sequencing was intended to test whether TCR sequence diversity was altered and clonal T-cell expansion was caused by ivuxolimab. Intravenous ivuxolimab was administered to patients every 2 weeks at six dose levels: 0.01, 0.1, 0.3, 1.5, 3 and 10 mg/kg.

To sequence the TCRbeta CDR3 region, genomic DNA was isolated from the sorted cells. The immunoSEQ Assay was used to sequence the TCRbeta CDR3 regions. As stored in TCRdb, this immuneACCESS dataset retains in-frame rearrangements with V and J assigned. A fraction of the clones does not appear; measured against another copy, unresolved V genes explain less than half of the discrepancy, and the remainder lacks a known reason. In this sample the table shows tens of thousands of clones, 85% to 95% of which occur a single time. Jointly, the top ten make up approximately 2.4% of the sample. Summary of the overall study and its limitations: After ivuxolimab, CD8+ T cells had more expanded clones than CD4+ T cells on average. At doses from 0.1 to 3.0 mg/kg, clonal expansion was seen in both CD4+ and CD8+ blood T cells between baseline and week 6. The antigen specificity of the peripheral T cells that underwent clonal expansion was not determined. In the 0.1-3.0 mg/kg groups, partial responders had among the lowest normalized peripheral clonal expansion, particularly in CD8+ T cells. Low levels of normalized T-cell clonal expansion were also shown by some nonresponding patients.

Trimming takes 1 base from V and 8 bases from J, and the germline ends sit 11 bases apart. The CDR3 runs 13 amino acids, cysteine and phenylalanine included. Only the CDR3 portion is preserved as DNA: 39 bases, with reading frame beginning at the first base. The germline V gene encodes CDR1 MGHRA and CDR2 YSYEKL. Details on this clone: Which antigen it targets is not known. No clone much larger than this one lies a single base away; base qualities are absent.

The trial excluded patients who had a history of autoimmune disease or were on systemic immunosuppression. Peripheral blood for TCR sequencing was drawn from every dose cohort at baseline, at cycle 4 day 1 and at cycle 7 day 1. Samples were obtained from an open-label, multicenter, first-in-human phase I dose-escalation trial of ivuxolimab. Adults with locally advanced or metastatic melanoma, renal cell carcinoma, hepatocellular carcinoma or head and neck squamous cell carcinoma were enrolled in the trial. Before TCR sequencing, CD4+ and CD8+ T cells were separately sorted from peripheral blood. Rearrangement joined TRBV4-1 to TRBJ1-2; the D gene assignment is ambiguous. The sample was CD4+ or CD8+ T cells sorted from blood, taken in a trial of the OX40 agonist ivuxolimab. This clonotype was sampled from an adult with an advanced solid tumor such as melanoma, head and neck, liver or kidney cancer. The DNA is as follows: TGCGCCAGCAGCCAAGCTTCTGGGTCGGGCTACACCTTC. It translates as CASSQASGSGYTF.